The following is a T cell receptor beta chain sequence with its context. Antigen specificity is unknown. The entry originates in a study of vaccination and CD4 T cells after COVID-19. Oncomine TCR Beta short-read sequencing was applied to DNA from cultured CD4+ T cells. From cultured CD4+ T cells, genomic DNA was extracted. TCRdb called the PCR reads again in MiXCR, with one record for every CDR3 protein. The table shows 15,000 to 20,000 distinct CDR3 sequences, with less than 70% occurring only once. Treatment specified: approximately 10-day PBMC culture with coronavirus spike peptide pools or control peptides (ViraFEST assay). The sequence was collected from a human donor who had recovered from COVID-19. The sequencing sample was made of CD4+ T cells from blood, cultured in vitro.

This CDR3 reads CSARGVTVNTEAFF. In DNA, the CDR3 is TGCAGTGCTAGAGGAGTGACGGTGAACACTGAAGCTTTCTTT. This chain uses TRBV20-1 with TRBJ1-1; D is unresolved. Germline V gives CDR1 DFQATT, CDR2 SNEGSKA (reference sequence). The CDR3 runs 14 residues. V was pared by 1 base and J by 0 bases, with 9 bases between.